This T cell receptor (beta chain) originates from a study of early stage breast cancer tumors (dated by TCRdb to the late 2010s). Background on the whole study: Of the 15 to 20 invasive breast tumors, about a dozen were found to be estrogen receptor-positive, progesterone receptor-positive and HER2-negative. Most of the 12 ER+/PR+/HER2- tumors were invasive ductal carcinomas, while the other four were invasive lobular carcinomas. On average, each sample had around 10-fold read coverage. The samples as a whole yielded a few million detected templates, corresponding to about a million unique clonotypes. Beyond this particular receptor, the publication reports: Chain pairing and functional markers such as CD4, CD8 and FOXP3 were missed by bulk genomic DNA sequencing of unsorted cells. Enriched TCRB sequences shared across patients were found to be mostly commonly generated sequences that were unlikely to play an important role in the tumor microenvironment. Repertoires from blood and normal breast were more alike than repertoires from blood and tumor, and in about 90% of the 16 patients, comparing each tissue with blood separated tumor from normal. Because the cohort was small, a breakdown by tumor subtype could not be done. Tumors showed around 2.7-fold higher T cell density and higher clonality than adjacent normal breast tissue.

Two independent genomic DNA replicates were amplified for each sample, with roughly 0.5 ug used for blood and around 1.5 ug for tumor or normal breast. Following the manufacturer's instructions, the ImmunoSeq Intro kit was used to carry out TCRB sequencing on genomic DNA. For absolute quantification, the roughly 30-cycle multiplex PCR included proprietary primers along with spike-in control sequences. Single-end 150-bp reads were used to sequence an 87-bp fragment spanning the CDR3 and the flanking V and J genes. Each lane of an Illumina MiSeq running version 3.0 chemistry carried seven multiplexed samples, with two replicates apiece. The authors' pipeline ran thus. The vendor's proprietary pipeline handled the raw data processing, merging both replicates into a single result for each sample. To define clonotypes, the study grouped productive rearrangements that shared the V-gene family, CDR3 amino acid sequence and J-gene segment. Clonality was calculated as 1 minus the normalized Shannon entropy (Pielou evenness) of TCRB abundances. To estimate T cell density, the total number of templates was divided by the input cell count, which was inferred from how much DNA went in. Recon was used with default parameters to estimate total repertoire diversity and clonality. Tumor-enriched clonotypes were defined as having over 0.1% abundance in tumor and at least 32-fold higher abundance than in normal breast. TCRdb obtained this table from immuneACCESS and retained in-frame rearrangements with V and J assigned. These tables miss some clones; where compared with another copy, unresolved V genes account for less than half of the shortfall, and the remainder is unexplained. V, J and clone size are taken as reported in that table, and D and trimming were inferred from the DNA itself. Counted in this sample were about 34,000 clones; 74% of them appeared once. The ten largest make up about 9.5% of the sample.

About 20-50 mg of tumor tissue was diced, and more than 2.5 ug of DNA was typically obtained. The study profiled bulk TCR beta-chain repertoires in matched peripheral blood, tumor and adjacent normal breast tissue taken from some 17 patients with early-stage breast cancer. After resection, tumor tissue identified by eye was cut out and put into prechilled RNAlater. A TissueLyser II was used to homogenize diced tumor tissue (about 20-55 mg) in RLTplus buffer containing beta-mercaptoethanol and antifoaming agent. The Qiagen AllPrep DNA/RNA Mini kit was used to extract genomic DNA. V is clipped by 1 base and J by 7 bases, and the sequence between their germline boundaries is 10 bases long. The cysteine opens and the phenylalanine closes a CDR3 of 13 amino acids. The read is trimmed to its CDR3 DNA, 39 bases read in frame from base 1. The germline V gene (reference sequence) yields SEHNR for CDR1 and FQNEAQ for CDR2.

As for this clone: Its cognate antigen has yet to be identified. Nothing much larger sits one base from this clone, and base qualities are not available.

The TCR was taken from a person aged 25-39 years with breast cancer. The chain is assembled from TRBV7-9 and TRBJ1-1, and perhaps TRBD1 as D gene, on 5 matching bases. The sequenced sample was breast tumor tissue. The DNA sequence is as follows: TGTGCCAGCAGCTTAGGGGGAAGGGGTGAAGCTTTCTTT. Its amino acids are CASSLGGRGEAFF.